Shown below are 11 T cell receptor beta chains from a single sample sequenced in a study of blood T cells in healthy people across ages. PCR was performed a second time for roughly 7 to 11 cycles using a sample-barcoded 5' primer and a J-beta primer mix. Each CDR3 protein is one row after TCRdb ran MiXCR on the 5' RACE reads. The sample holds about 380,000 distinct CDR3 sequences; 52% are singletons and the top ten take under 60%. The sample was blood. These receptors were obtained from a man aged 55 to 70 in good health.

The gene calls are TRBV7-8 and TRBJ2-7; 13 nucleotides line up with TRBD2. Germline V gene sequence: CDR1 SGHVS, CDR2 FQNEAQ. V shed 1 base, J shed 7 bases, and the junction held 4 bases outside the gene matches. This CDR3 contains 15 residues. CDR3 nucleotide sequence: TGTGCCAGCAGCTTAGGGGCGGGACTAGCGGGGGAGCAGTACTTC. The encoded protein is CASSLGAGLAGEQYF. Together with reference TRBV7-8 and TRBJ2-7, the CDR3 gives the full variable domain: GAGVSQSPRYKVAKRGQDVALRCDPISGHVSLFWYQQALGQGPEFLTYFQNEAQLDKSGLPSDRFFAERPEGSVSTLKIQRTQQEDSAVYLCASSLGAGLAGEQYFGPGTRLTVT.

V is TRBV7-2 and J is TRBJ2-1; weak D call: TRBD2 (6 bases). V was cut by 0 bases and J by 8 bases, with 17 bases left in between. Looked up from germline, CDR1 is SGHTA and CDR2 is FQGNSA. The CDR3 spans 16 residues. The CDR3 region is CASSLALGGGPHEQFF. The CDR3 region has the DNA TGTGCCAGCAGCTTAGCGCTTGGGGGAGGCCCCCATGAGCAGTTCTTC.

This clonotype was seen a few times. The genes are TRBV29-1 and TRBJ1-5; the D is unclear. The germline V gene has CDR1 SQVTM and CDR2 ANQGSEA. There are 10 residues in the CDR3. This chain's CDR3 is CKVGNQPQHF. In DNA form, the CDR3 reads TGCAAGGTGGGGAATCAGCCCCAGCATTTT.

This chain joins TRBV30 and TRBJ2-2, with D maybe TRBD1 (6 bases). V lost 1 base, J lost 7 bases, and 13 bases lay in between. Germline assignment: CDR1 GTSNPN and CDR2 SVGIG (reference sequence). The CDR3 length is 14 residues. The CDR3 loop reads CAWSGDKVLGELFF. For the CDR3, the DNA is TGTGCCTGGAGTGGGGACAAAGTTCTCGGGGAGCTGTTTTTT.

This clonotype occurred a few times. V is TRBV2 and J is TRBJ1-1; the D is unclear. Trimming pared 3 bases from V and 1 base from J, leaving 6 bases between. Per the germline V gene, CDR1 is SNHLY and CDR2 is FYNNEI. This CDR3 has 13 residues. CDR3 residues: CASSDRWNTEAFF. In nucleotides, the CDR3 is TGTGCCAGCAGTGATAGATGGAACACTGAAGCTTTCTTT.

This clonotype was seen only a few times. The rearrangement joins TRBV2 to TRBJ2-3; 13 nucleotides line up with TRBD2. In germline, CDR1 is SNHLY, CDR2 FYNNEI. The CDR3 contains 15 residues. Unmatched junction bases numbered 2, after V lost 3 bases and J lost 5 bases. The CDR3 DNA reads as TGTGCCAGCAGTGAGGGACTAGCGGGGCGAGATACGCAGTATTTT. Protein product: CASSEGLAGRDTQYF.

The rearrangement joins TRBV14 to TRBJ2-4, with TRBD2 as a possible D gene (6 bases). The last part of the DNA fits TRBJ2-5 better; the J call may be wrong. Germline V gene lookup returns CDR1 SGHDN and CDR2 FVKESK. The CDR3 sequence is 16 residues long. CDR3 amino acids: CASSQDRGEIQETQYF. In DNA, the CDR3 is TGTGCCAGCAGCCAAGACCGCGGGGAGATCCAAGAGACCCAGTACTTC.

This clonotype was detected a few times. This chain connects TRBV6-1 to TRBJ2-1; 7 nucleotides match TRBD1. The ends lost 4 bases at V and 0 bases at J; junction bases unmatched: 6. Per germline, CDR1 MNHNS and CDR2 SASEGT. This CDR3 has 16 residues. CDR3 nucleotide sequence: TGTGCCAGCAGTGGGTATGGGACAGCCTCCTACAATGAGCAGTTCTTC. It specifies CASSGYGTASYNEQFF.

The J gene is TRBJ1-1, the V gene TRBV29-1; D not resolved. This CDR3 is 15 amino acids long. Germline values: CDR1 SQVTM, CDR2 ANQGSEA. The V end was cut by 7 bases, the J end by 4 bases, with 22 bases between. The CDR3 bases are TGCAGCGCTCGTGTCGGCCCCCGGATGGGCACTGAAGCTTTCTTT. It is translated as CSARVGPRMGTEAFF.

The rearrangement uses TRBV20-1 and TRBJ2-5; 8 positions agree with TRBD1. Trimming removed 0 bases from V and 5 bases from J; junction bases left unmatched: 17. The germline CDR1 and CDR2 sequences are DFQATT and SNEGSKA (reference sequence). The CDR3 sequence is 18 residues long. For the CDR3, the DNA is TGCAGTGCTAGAGATGTTCCCCGCCACAGGGGGGTAGGGGAGACCCAGTACTTC. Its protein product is CSARDVPRHRGVGETQYF.

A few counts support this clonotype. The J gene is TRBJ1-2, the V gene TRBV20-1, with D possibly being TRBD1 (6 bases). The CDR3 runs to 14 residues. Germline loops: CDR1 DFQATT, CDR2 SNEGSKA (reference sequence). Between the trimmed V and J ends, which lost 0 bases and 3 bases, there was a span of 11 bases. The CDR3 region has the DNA TGCAGTGCTAGAGAAGAGGGGGAGGACTATGGCTACACCTTC. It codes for CSAREEGEDYGYTF.